These 19 T cell receptor beta chains originate from one sample sequenced in a study of healthy donors' naive CD4 and CD8 T cells. A linear amplification protocol produced the TCR libraries from 500 ng of total RNA. TCRdb re-called the reads through MiXCR, storing one row per CDR3 protein. The table has around 180,000 distinct CDR3 sequences, 74% seen once; the top ten hold about 2.3%. Input material: naive CD4+ and CD8+ T cells sorted from blood, pooled from several donors. The receptors originated from a pool of human donors in good health; the sample pools cells from several healthy donors.

There are a few counts of this clonotype. V and J are TRBV29-1 and TRBJ1-3, with D maybe TRBD1 (6 bases). The CDR3 sequence is 15 residues long. Trimming left V 5 bases short and J 0 bases short, with 14 bases between. Germline-derived CDR1 and CDR2 are SQVTM and ANQGSEA. CDR3 bases: TGCAGCGTTCTTGTAGACAGGCTCTCTGGAAACACCATATATTTT. Protein product: CSVLVDRLSGNTIYF.

The rearrangement joins TRBV12-3 or TRBV12-4 to TRBJ2-1; TRBD2 aligns across 8 bases. The CDR3 covers 15 residues. V shed 2 bases and J 10 bases; nucleotides not matched to a gene: 10. CDR3 amino acids: CASSLSLAAPREQFF. DNA of the CDR3: TGTGCCAGCAGTTTATCACTAGCGGCGCCCAGAGAGCAGTTCTTC.

This clonotype was observed a handful of times. The J gene is TRBJ2-4, the V gene TRBV12-3 or TRBV12-4; no clear D gene. The CDR3 length is 15 residues. V was cut by 1 base and J by 0 bases, with 7 bases left in between. The CDR3 DNA reads TGTGCCAGCAGTTTAGTTACCATAGCCAAAAACATTCAGTACTTC. Its translation: CASSLVTIAKNIQYF.

This clonotype was observed a handful of times. The chain is built from TRBV6-2 or TRBV6-3 and TRBJ1-2, with a tentative D call TRBD1 (5 bases). The CDR3 consists of 13 residues. Germline V gene data show CDR1 as MNHEY and CDR2 as SVGEGT. Deletions cut 5 bases from V and 1 base from J, with 8 bases between. CDR3 loop: CASSRDDNYGYTF. Here the CDR3 DNA reads TGTGCCAGCAGTCGGGACGATAACTATGGCTACACCTTC.

The chain couples TRBV30 to TRBJ1-6, with a weak D call TRBD1 (5 bases). The CDR3 runs 15 residues. Germline V gene lookup returns CDR1 GTSNPN and CDR2 SVGIG (reference sequence). V lost 2 bases, J lost 8 bases, and 16 bases lay in between. The CDR3 DNA reads as TGTGCCTGGAGTCGGGCGCAGGGTGTGCATTCACCCCTCCACTTT. Translating gives CAWSRAQGVHSPLHF.

The sample holds a few counts of this clonotype. The rearrangement links TRBV6-5 to TRBJ1-2; D is possibly TRBD1 (5 bases). The CDR3 totals 13 residues. V shed 7 bases and J shed 4 bases, with 13 bases lying between them. Germline values: CDR1 MNHEY, CDR2 SVGAGI. The CDR3 is CASTRVMGYGYTF. The CDR3 bases are TGTGCCAGCACCAGGGTGATGGGCTATGGCTACACCTTC.

The J gene is TRBJ2-3, the V gene TRBV5-1; D gene ambiguous. Germline lookup yields CDR1 SGHRS and CDR2 YFSETQ. Trimming cost V 4 bases and J 5 bases, with 17 bases left between them. This CDR3 region has 15 residues. CDR3 DNA sequence: TGCGCCAGCAGCCTTGACGGGCTTGTGATAGATACGCAGTATTTT. It is translated as CASSLDGLVIDTQYF.

The rearrangement uses TRBV19 and TRBJ1-3, with D maybe TRBD1 (5 bases). Germline CDR1 LNHDA, CDR2 SQIVND (reference sequence). The CDR3 is made up of 14 amino acids. Trimming took off 11 bases at V and 1 base at J, with 15 bases between the two ends. The CDR3 sequence is CAAGRDGSGNTIYF. CDR3 DNA sequence: TGTGCCGCGGGCAGGGATGGGTCTGGAAACACCATATATTTT.

This sequence joins TRBV5-1 and TRBJ2-3, with D unresolved. This CDR3 is 14 amino acids long. Trimming took 0 bases from V and 6 from J, leaving 11 bases between them. Germline V gene sequence: CDR1 SGHRS, CDR2 YFSETQ. CDR3 sequence reads: CASSLGPEVDTQYF. The CDR3 DNA is TGCGCCAGCAGCTTGGGCCCAGAGGTTGATACGCAGTATTTT. Combining the CDR3 with reference TRBV5-1 and TRBJ2-3 gives the whole variable domain KAGVTQTPRYLIKTRGQQVTLSCSPISGHRSVSWYQQTPGQGLQFLFEYFSETQRNKGNFPGRFSGRQFSNSRSEMNVSTLELGDSALYLCASSLGPEVDTQYFGPGTRLTVL.

This clonotype was seen once. The rearrangement uses TRBV6-6 and TRBJ2-5; 13 nucleotides line up with TRBD2. Germline CDR1 is MNHNY and CDR2 is SVGAGI (reference sequence). After removal of 6 bases from V and 5 bases from J, the junction contained 6 bases not matched to a gene. The CDR3 has 15 amino acids. The DNA of the CDR3 is TGTGCCAGCAGCTCCGGACTAGCGGGGGCTGAGACCCAGTACTTC. It yields the protein CASSSGLAGAETQYF.

The chain has TRBV6-2 or TRBV6-3 and TRBJ2-5; the D gene is possibly TRBD2 (6 bases). The CDR3 totals 16 residues. The V and J ends lost 2 bases and 0 bases respectively, with 13 bases between them. Germline assignment: CDR1 MNHEY and CDR2 SVGEGT. As DNA, the CDR3 is TGTGCCAGCAGTTACCGTATGGGAGGCAACCAAGAGACCCAGTACTTC. Translating it yields CASSYRMGGNQETQYF.

The chain carries TRBV29-1 and TRBJ2-7; 9 bases agree with TRBD1. Per the germline V gene, CDR1 is SQVTM and CDR2 is ANQGSEA. This CDR3 contains 13 residues. After removal of 6 bases from V and 5 bases from J, the junction contained 8 bases not matched to a gene. CDR3 nucleotide sequence: TGCAGCGTGATACAGGGGGCCAACAACGAGCAGTACTTC. Amino acids: CSVIQGANNEQYF.

This clonotype was counted only a few times. The chain links TRBV6-2 or TRBV6-3 to TRBJ2-1; 11 bases fit TRBD2. The CDR3 runs to 15 residues. Germline values: CDR1 MNHEY, CDR2 SVGEGT. Trimming cost V 7 bases and J 4 bases; bases outside gene matches: 6. CDR3 in DNA: TGTGCCAGCATCTCCGGGACTAGCGGTTACAATGAGCAGTTCTTC. Protein: CASISGTSGYNEQFF.

This clonotype was observed a single time. The chain carries TRBV6-5 and TRBJ2-1; 8 bases line up with TRBD2. The length of the CDR3 is 14 residues. J was trimmed by 3 bases and V by 6 bases; bases with no gene match: 4. Germline CDR1 reads MNHEY; CDR2 reads SVGAGI. CDR3 amino acids: CASRLADFYNEQFF. The CDR3 nucleotides are TGTGCCAGCAGACTAGCGGACTTCTACAATGAGCAGTTCTTC.

The chain is built from TRBV29-1 and TRBJ1-2; weak D call: TRBD1 (6 bases). CDR1 is SQVTM and CDR2 is ANQGSEA in the germline V gene. The CDR3 has 12 amino acids. Trimming pared 6 bases from V and 8 bases from J, leaving 16 bases between. In DNA, the CDR3 is TGCAGCGTAGACGACAGGTTCGGCGGCTACACCTTC. Translated: CSVDDRFGGYTF.

V is TRBV30 and J is TRBJ2-1; no clear D gene. Germline CDR1 GTSNPN, CDR2 SVGIG (reference sequence). Trimming cost V 4 bases and J 8 bases, with 0 bases left between them. CDR3 length equals 8 residues. CDR3 coding DNA: TGTGCCTGGAATGAGCAGTTCTTC. Translating gives CAWNEQFF.

The chain carries TRBV18 and TRBJ1-5; 7 bases are a match to TRBD1. Germline assignment: CDR1 KGHSH and CDR2 LQKENI. V dropped 1 base and J dropped 3; count of bases not matched to a gene: 6. This CDR3 is 16 amino acids long. The CDR3 DNA reads TGTGCCAGCTCACCACTAAGGACAGGAACCAATCAGCCCCAGCATTTT. Encoded protein: CASSPLRTGTNQPQHF.

The chain recombines TRBV7-8 with TRBJ2-3, with D possibly being TRBD2 (5 bases). This CDR3 has 14 residues. Germline CDR1 is SGHVS and CDR2 is FQNEAQ. Trimming pared 4 bases from V and 5 bases from J, leaving 13 bases between. CDR3 in DNA: TGTGCCAGCAGCTCCCCGGCGGGTCTAGATACGCAGTATTTT. As protein: CASSSPAGLDTQYF.

The chain links TRBV19 to TRBJ2-3; 7 bases map to TRBD2. The germline CDR1 and CDR2 sequences are LNHDA and SQIVND (reference sequence). J lost 2 bases, V lost 5 bases, and 10 bases had no gene match. CDR3 size: 16 residues. DNA of the CDR3: TGTGCCAGTAGTCGGACCCCTAGCGGATACACAGATACGCAGTATTTT. Residues: CASSRTPSGYTDTQYF. The complete variable domain, with remaining parts taken from reference TRBV19 and TRBJ2-3, reads DGGITQSPKYLFRKEGQNVTLSCEQNLNHDAMYWYRQDPGQGLRLIYYSQIVNDFQKGDIAEGYSVSREKKESFPLTVTSAQKNPTAFYLCASSRTPSGYTDTQYFGPGTRLTVL.